Detailed here is one T cell receptor beta chain. Its binding antigen is unknown. It has no much larger one-base neighbor in the sample; base qualities were not kept. The source of the sample is a study of lymphopenia after photon versus proton radiotherapy (dated by TCRdb to about 2019). With regard to the full study: Photon and proton radiation therapy were compared by the study for their immunological effects in patients with gastrointestinal tumors who developed high-grade lymphopenia. The goal of the study was to describe how the two radiation modalities differ in their effects on the immune system. A cohort of approximately 20 patients with gastrointestinal tumors who received either photon or proton therapy and subsequently developed lymphopenia was included. Broad study findings and their caveats: After the lymphocyte count nadir, photon-treated repertoires showed oligoclonal expansion, especially of CD8+ Temra cells, which drove the drop in diversity. During treatment, patients who received proton therapy stayed relatively stable, whereas patients who received photon therapy lost naive T cells and TCR diversity and gained effector/memory populations. The authors looked at the survival association only in patients who died, and they framed better survival with proton therapy as a possibility rather than a demonstrated result. Across the cohort, an inverse correlation was found between a larger post-nadir drop in TCR diversity and overall survival time among patients who died.

Libraries were made using the immunoSEQ multiplex PCR assay. Alongside multiparametric flow cytometry, deep sequencing of rearranged TCR beta loci was used to profile the T cell repertoires. TCRdb provides this immuneACCESS table in a form limited to in-frame rearrangements. Some clones are lacking; in checked studies, under half of them reflect an unresolved V gene, and why the rest are absent is not known. Present in this sample are 6,500 to 8,500 clones, 85% to 95% of which were seen just once. Together, the top ten hold 1.5% to 2% of the sample. Reading the germline V gene (reference sequence) gives CDR1 SEHNR and CDR2 FQNEAQ. The junction carries 10 bases between V and J, which are trimmed by 4 bases and 3 bases respectively. The CDR3 holds 15 amino acids from the cysteine to the phenylalanine. The retained sequence is limited to the CDR3, 45 bases, with the frame set at the first base.

The sequence was collected from a woman aged 45 to 65 with cholangiocarcinoma. The rearrangement combines TRBV7-9 with TRBJ2-6, with the D gene not clear enough to name. The starting material was peripheral blood, obtained from a patient treated with photon-based radiotherapy. The CDR3 in this case is CASSSRGSGANVLTF. Here is the DNA: TGTGCCAGCAGCTCCCGCGGAAGTGGGGCCAACGTCCTGACTTTC.